This entry is about one TCR beta chain. The data are from a study of blood T cell repertoires in COVID-19. Study background: The United States, Italy and Spain were the sources of the acute and convalescent COVID-19 samples.

The CDR3 loop spans 18 amino acids. CDR1 and CDR2 (germline): MGHRA, YSYEKL. Trimming cost V 1 base and J 0 bases; bases outside gene matches: 3. Profiling relied on immunoSEQ multiplex PCR, and the TCRdb table lists in-frame clones only, not all of them. The sample gives about 250,000 clones, around nine tenths of which show up once; around 1.5% is in the top ten. The chain joins TRBV4-1 to TRBJ2-2; 12 bases line up with TRBD2. The sequence was collected from a woman aged 55-69 years who had recovered from COVID-19. Sequencing was done on a sample of peripheral blood. The CDR3 sequence: CASSQGRLAGANTGELFF. CDR3 nucleotides: TGCGCCAGCAGCCAAGGAAGACTAGCGGGGGCGAACACCGGGGAGCTGTTTTTT.